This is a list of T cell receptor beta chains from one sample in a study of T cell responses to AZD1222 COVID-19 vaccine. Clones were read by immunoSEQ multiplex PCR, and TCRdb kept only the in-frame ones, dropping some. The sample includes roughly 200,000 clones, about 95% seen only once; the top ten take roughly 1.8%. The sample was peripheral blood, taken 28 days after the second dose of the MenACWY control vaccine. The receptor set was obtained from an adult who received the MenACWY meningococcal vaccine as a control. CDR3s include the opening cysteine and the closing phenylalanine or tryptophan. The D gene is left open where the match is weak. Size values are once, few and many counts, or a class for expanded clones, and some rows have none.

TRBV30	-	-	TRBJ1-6	TGTGCCTGGAGTCGGACGGCGGGGGACCTCCACTTT	CAWSRTAGDLHF
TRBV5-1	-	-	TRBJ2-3	TGCGCCAGCAGAGGACGTTATACGCAGTATTTT	CASRGRYTQYF
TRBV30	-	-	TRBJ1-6	TGTGCCTGGAGTCCCGGGACCAATTCACCCCTCCACTTT	CAWSPGTNSPLHF
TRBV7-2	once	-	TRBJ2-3	TGTGCCAGCAGCTTAAGGGGGGTCCGGGAAGACACAGATACGCAGTATTTT	CASSLRGVREDTDTQYF
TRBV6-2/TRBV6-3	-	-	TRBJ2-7	TGTGCCAGCAGTTCTGTTTACGAGCAGTACTTC	CASSSVYEQYF
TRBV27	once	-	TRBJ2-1	TGTGCCAGCAGGTTTTCTCTATCCTACAATGAGCAGTTCTTC	CASRFSLSYNEQFF
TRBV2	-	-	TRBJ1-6	TGTGCCAGCAGTGAAACTACATATTCACCCCTCCACTTT	CASSETTYSPLHF
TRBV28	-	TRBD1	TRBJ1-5	TGTGCCAGCGTTATGGACAGGGGATTTGTACAGCCCCAGCATTTT	CASVMDRGFVQPQHF
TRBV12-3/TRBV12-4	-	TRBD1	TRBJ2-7	TGTGCCATACAGGGGCCGGTCGAGCAGTACTTC	CAIQGPVEQYF
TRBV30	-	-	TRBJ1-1	TGTGCCTGGTTCCCAGGGAGCGGGAACACTGAAGCTTTCTTT	CAWFPGSGNTEAFF
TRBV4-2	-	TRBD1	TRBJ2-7	TGTGCCAGCAGCCAAGATGGGGCAGGGGGTCTTAACTCCTACGAGCAGTACTTC	CASSQDGAGGLNSYEQYF
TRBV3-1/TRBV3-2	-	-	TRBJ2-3	TGTGCCAGCAGCCCTCTTTCCACAGATACGCAGTATTTT	CASSPLSTDTQYF
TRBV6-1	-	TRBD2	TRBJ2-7	TGTGCCAGCAGTGAATATGTAGGCGGGGGGCTCTACGAGCAGTACTTC	CASSEYVGGGLYEQYF